The 25 T cell receptor beta chains below all came from one sample that was sequenced in a study of blood T cells in healthy people across ages (dated by TCRdb to about 2015). Receptor amplification or capture employed 5' RACE. The sequencer listed for this sample is Illumina HiSeq 2500. A second PCR of roughly 7 to 11 cycles was run with a J-beta primer mix and a sample-barcoded 5' primer. TCRdb took the public reads, trimmed them with fastp at Q25, ran MiXCR for clone calling and kept in-frame beta chains. Identical CDR3 protein sequences are pooled into one entry, listed with their most common genes and DNA. Within this sample are approximately 850,000 distinct CDR3 sequences, with 44% of them counted one time only. Approximately 20% of the sample rests with the top ten. The specimen sequenced was blood. These receptors all stem from a man between 60 and 70 years old in good health.

The DNA for the CDR3 is TGTGCCAGCGGAGCGACAGGGTGGAGTGGCTACACCTTC. Translated: CASGATGWSGYTF. This chain joins TRBV27 and TRBJ1-2, with 7 bases that match TRBD1. The V segment lost 8 bases and the J segment 7 bases; nucleotides outside the gene matches: 10. Germline V gene data show CDR1 as MNHEY and CDR2 as SMNVEV (reference sequence). The CDR3 is made up of 13 amino acids.

This clonotype turned up a few times. The genes are TRBV6-2 or TRBV6-3 and TRBJ1-5; no firm D call. V gave up 3 bases and J gave up 1 base, with 10 bases separating them. The CDR3 spans 15 residues. Germline V gene data show CDR1 as MNHEY and CDR2 as SVGEGT. DNA of the CDR3: TGTGCCAGCAGTTATATGGGCCCCAGCAATCAGCCCCAGCATTTT. It is translated as CASSYMGPSNQPQHF.

This clonotype was detected a few times. The CDR3 region has the DNA TGTGCCAGCAGTCCCCGGACTATAGCTTTCAAGACCCAGTACTTC. Protein: CASSPRTIAFKTQYF. V is TRBV6-5 and J is TRBJ2-5; weak D call: TRBD2 (6 bases). From germline, CDR1 is MNHEY and CDR2 SVGAGI. Trimming removed 5 bases at V and 6 bases at J, with 19 bases between. The CDR3 has 15 amino acids.

This clonotype was picked up many times. This may come from a read error, since a much larger clone is one base off. The V gene is TRBV6-2 or TRBV6-3, the J gene TRBJ2-5; 10 bases map to TRBD2. Trimming took 7 bases from V and 11 from J; bases not matched to a gene: 16. The CDR3 totals 15 residues. Germline values: CDR1 MNHEY, CDR2 SVGEGT. CDR3 residues: CASIPAGGFYNEQYF. The CDR3 coding sequence is TGTGCCAGCATCCCAGCGGGGGGGTTCTACAATGAGCAGTACTTC.

The chain employs TRBV2 and TRBJ2-4; perhaps TRBD1 as D (5 bases). V dropped 5 bases and J dropped 1 base, with 9 bases sitting between them. There are 14 residues in the CDR3. From germline, CDR1 is SNHLY and CDR2 FYNNEI. The DNA of the CDR3 is TGTGCCAGCAGTCAGGGAAGGGCCAAAAACATTCAGTACTTC. The encoded protein is CASSQGRAKNIQYF.

The gene calls are TRBV20-1 and TRBJ2-4; 9 bases fit TRBD1. Matching the DNA end better, TRBJ2-7 makes the J call doubtful. This CDR3 is built from 14 residues. CDR1 and CDR2 (germline): DFQATT, SNEGSKA (reference sequence). CDR3 in DNA: TGCAGTGCTAGAGCCGGACAGGGGATCGGCGAGCAGTACTTC. Translation gives CSARAGQGIGEQYF.

The V and J genes are TRBV13 and TRBJ2-1, with 7 bases fitting TRBD2. The CDR3 length is 12 residues. V was pared by 6 bases and J by 8 bases, with 4 bases of the junction left unmatched. The germline V gene has CDR1 PRHDT and CDR2 FYEKMQ (reference sequence). CDR3 nucleotide sequence: TGTGCCAGCAGGGAAAGCGGGGATGAGCAGTTCTTC. This sequence encodes CASRESGDEQFF.

This chain joins TRBV27 and TRBJ2-5; D gene uncertain. Germline-derived CDR1 and CDR2 are MNHEY and SMNVEV (reference sequence). V dropped 5 bases and J dropped 11 bases, with 15 bases sitting between them. The CDR3 has 12 residues. CDR3 nucleotides: TGTGCCAGCAGTCCCCCTTATAGTGAGCAGTACTTC. Protein sequence: CASSPPYSEQYF.

This clonotype turned up a few times. This chain connects TRBV4-3 to TRBJ2-3, with 8 bases identical to TRBD2. The junction had 6 bases not matched to a gene; V was cut back by 0 bases and J by 4 bases. Germline CDR1 reads LGHNA; CDR2 reads YSLEER. CDR3 length: 16 amino acids. The CDR3 nucleotides are TGCGCCAGCAGCCAAGATTCGGCGGGGGGATCAGATACGCAGTATTTT. Its translation is CASSQDSAGGSDTQYF.

The J gene is TRBJ2-7, the V gene TRBV24-1; D may be TRBD1 (6 bases). Trimming cost V 3 bases and J 7 bases, with 15 bases left between them. The CDR3 is made up of 14 amino acids. The V gene's germline CDR1 is KGHDR and CDR2 SFDVKD. CDR3 nucleotide sequence: TGTGCCACCAGTGATACGGGCTACAGGGTTGAGCAGTACTTC. Translation: CATSDTGYRVEQYF.

This chain links TRBV9 with TRBJ1-2; D call uncertain. Looked up from germline, CDR1 is SGDLS and CDR2 is YYNGEE. V was trimmed by 0 bases and J by 8 bases, leaving 20 bases between them. This CDR3 spans 16 amino acids. CDR3 nucleotides: TGTGCCAGCAGCGTAGAAGGGAGGTCCGGCTTCGGAGGCTACACCTTC. Protein: CASSVEGRSGFGGYTF.

On this clonotype: At one boundary the junction diverges from the germline segment, which might be a read error. This chain links TRBV28 with TRBJ2-7, with D possibly being TRBD1 or TRBD2 (6 bases each). Germline V CDR1 and CDR2: MDHEN, SYDVKM. The CDR3 covers 13 residues. Written as DNA, the CDR3 is TGTGCCGGCAGTTTCGGCGGGGACAATGAGCAGTACTTC. Encoded protein: CAGSFGGDNEQYF.

This clonotype has ten or more counts. The rearrangement joins TRBV5-6 to TRBJ2-7, with TRBD1 matching 7 bases. The V and J ends lost 4 bases and 3 bases, in that order; junction bases with no gene match: 4. Per the germline V gene, CDR1 is SGHDT and CDR2 is YYEEEE. CDR3 length equals 13 residues. The CDR3 DNA reads as TGTGCCAGCAGCCGAGGACAGGACTACGAGCAGTACTTC. It specifies CASSRGQDYEQYF.

V usage is TRBV2 and J usage is TRBJ1-6; the D gene is possibly TRBD1 (5 bases). There are 15 residues in the CDR3. The V and J ends lost 0 bases and 7 bases respectively, with 10 bases between them. CDR1 and CDR2 from the germline V gene are SNHLY and FYNNEI. The CDR3 spells CASSEAQGNNSPLHF. CDR3 DNA: TGTGCCAGCAGTGAAGCGCAGGGCAACAATTCACCCCTCCACTTT. Variable domain in full (rest from reference TRBV2 and TRBJ1-6): EPEVTQTPSHQVTQMGQEVILRCVPISNHLYFYWYRQILGQKVEFLVSFYNNEISEKSEIFDDQFSVERPDGSNFTLKIRSTKLEDSAMYFCASSEAQGNNSPLHFGNGTRLTVT.

This rearrangement joins TRBV12-3 or TRBV12-4 to TRBJ2-1, with 14 nucleotides matching TRBD2. Losses at the gene ends were 5 bases for V and 8 bases for J; bases not matched to a gene: 8. The CDR3 totals 16 residues. The CDR3 here is CASSPRLAGGLYEQFF. DNA of the CDR3: TGTGCCAGCAGTCCGAGACTAGCGGGGGGGCTCTATGAGCAGTTCTTC.

This sequence joins TRBV28 and TRBJ1-2; D is uncertain. The CDR3 contains 12 residues. Germline assignment: CDR1 MDHEN and CDR2 SYDVKM. V was trimmed by 4 bases and J by 7 bases, leaving 10 bases between them. The CDR3 here is CASSSHGGGYTF. The CDR3 nucleotides read TGTGCCAGCAGTTCTCATGGAGGTGGCTACACCTTC.

Worth noting for this clonotype: Compared with germline, one end of the junction differs, possibly owing to a read error. The V and J genes are TRBV20-1 and TRBJ2-7; D remains ambiguous. The J call may be mistaken, given a closer DNA end match to TRBJ2-5. This CDR3 region has 12 residues. CDR1 DFQATT and CDR2 SNEGSKA come from the germline V gene (reference sequence). The CDR3 is CSARPLQGTQYF. CDR3 bases: TGCAGTGCTAGACCCCTACAAGGGACCCAGTACTTC.

This rearrangement joins TRBV5-6 to TRBJ2-4; D unresolved. With the DNA end fitting TRBJ2-7 better, the J assignment may be wrong. Germline V gene lookup returns CDR1 SGHDT and CDR2 YYEEEE. CDR3 length: 13 amino acids. The CDR3 reads CASSPLGVFEQYF. The CDR3 nucleotides read TGTGCCAGCAGCCCCCTTGGTGTCTTCGAGCAGTACTTC.

This clonotype was picked up a small number of times. CDR3 loop: CASSPRGMNIQYF. The DNA of the CDR3 is TGTGCCAGCAGCCCGCGAGGGATGAACATTCAGTACTTC. The chain has TRBV7-6 and TRBJ2-4; D may be TRBD2 (5 bases). The CDR3 extends over 13 amino acids. V dropped 5 bases and J dropped 7 bases, with 12 bases sitting between them. Germline V lookup: CDR1 SGHVS, CDR2 FNYEAQ.

The sample holds a few counts of this clonotype. V usage is TRBV5-6 and J usage is TRBJ2-5; 7 bases align to TRBD2. V trimming: 2 bases; J trimming: 5 bases; junction bases outside the gene matches: 9. This CDR3 spans 15 amino acids. The germline V gene encodes CDR1 SGHDT and CDR2 YYEEEE. The CDR3 protein is CASSLAGSSRETQYF. CDR3 DNA: TGTGCCAGCAGCTTAGCGGGATCTAGCCGGGAGACCCAGTACTTC.

CDR3 DNA sequence: TGTGCCAGCAGCCCCCACGGTGGGGGCGTCGACGAGCAGTACTTC. Its protein is CASSPHGGGVDEQYF. The chain uses TRBV5-6 and TRBJ2-7; D might be TRBD1 (6 bases). The CDR3 runs to 15 residues. Germline CDR1 and CDR2: SGHDT and YYEEEE. Trimming pared 4 bases from V and 5 bases from J, leaving 19 bases between.

The sample holds a few counts of this clonotype. The V gene is TRBV7-9, the J gene TRBJ1-6; TRBD1 aligns across 7 bases. Germline V gene data show CDR1 as SEHNR and CDR2 as FQNEAQ (reference sequence). This CDR3 contains 16 residues. J was trimmed by 4 bases and V by 4 bases; bases with no gene match: 7. Here the CDR3 DNA reads TGTGCCAGCAGCTCATACCGGGACAGATATAATTCACCCCTCCACTTT. Protein product: CASSSYRDRYNSPLHF.

This clonotype was detected only a few times. V and J are TRBV4-1 and TRBJ2-5, with 7 nucleotides matching TRBD2. Germline V gives CDR1 MGHRA, CDR2 YSYEKL. Trimming at V came to 6 bases and at J to 2 bases, leaving 9 bases not matched to a gene. The CDR3 contains 15 residues. CDR3 bases: TGCGCCAGCAGTCCCTCCGGAGCGGGGCAAGAGACCCAGTACTTC. This sequence encodes CASSPSGAGQETQYF.

The rearrangement uses TRBV12-3 or TRBV12-4 and TRBJ2-1; the D call may be TRBD1 or TRBD2 (5 bases each). This CDR3 is 12 amino acids long. Trimming pared 5 bases from V and 9 bases from J, leaving 11 bases between. The CDR3 bases are TGTGCCAGCAGTCCCGGGACGTCTGAGCAGTTCTTC. Translation: CASSPGTSEQFF.

This clonotype was seen a handful of times. The chain is built from TRBV7-2 and TRBJ1-6; no clear D. Germline V gene data show CDR1 as SGHTA and CDR2 as FQGNSA. The V end lost 1 base, the J end lost 10 bases, and 8 bases lay between the germline ends. The CDR3 consists of 13 residues. The CDR3 here is CASSLVRESPLHF. The CDR3 nucleotides are TGTGCCAGCAGCTTAGTGAGGGAATCACCCCTCCACTTT.